The 14 T cell receptor beta chains listed next were all sequenced from one sample in a study of blood T cells in healthy people across ages. The second PCR ran roughly 7 to 12 cycles with a sample-barcoded 5' primer and J-beta primers. One entry per CDR3 protein results from TCRdb running MiXCR on the 5' RACE reads. The table lists hundreds of thousands of distinct CDR3 sequences, 53% of them singletons. Sequenced sample: blood. The receptors derive from a man aged 80 or over in good health.

In its sample, this clonotype was seen many times. V and J are TRBV7-2 and TRBJ2-1, with D possibly being TRBD2 (5 bases). Germline V gene lookup returns CDR1 SGHTA and CDR2 FQGNSA. The ends were cut back, 5 bases at V and 1 base at J, with 12 bases in the middle. The CDR3 sequence is 15 residues long. The CDR3: CASSPRSGSYNEQFF. The CDR3 coding sequence is TGTGCCAGCAGCCCAAGGAGCGGATCCTACAATGAGCAGTTCTTC.

This rearrangement joins TRBV7-3 to TRBJ2-1, with a weak D call TRBD2 (5 bases). Germline CDR1 and CDR2: SGHTA and FQGTGA. CDR3 length equals 14 residues. The V end was cut by 5 bases, the J end by 1 base, with 9 bases between. As DNA, the CDR3 is TGTGCCAGCAGCCCCGGGAAATCCTACAATGAGCAGTTCTTC. Protein product: CASSPGKSYNEQFF.

The DNA for the CDR3 is TGTGCCAGCTCACCGGATACTAGCGGGAGGGCCCTCAATGAGCAGTTCTTC. This sequence encodes CASSPDTSGRALNEQFF. The chain uses TRBV18 and TRBJ2-1, with 13 bases aligning to TRBD2. V lost 3 bases, J lost 6 bases, and 8 bases stayed unmatched. From germline, CDR1 is KGHSH and CDR2 LQKENI. CDR3 length: 17 amino acids.

In regard to this clonotype: One end of the junction is discordant with germline, which a read error may explain. This chain uses TRBV5-4 with TRBJ2-5, with D tentatively TRBD1 or TRBD2 (5 bases each). The germline gives CDR1 SGHNT, CDR2 YYREEE (reference sequence). CDR3 length equals 15 residues. CDR3 in amino acids: CAGSQPGRGEETQYF. The DNA for the CDR3 is TGTGCCGGCAGCCAACCGGGACGTGGGGAAGAGACCCAGTACTTC.

This clonotype was observed a few times. As DNA, the CDR3 is TGTGCCAGCAGCCCAGGGACAGGGGGTAGAACAGATACGCAGTATTTT. Protein product: CASSPGTGGRTDTQYF. The chain recombines TRBV13 with TRBJ2-3; 11 nucleotides agree with TRBD1. V trimming: 5 bases; J trimming: 3 bases; junction bases outside the gene matches: 7. The CDR3 has 16 residues. The V gene's germline CDR1 is PRHDT and CDR2 FYEKMQ (reference sequence).

The chain recombines TRBV7-2 with TRBJ2-5; 7 positions match TRBD2. Germline CDR1 reads SGHTA; CDR2 reads FQGNSA. V dropped 5 bases and J dropped 5; count of bases not matched to a gene: 11. The CDR3 loop spans 15 amino acids. Here the CDR3 reads CASSPSTSADETQYF. The CDR3 coding sequence is TGTGCCAGCAGCCCAAGCACTAGCGCCGATGAGACCCAGTACTTC.

The rearrangement links TRBV12-3 or TRBV12-4 to TRBJ1-1, with 7 bases matching TRBD1. This CDR3 is built from 14 residues. Trimming removed 3 bases from V and 4 bases from J; junction bases left unmatched: 5. In DNA, the CDR3 is TGTGCCAGCAGTTTCGGCAGGGGGTTCACTGAAGCTTTCTTT. Protein: CASSFGRGFTEAFF.

The V gene is TRBV18, the J gene TRBJ2-1; 10 bases match TRBD2. Germline trimming cut 3 bases from V and 9 bases from J; bases unmatched to any gene: 11. The CDR3 consists of 16 residues. The V gene's germline CDR1 is KGHSH and CDR2 LQKENI. The CDR3 sequence is CASSPKSLAGVSEQFF. The CDR3 DNA reads as TGTGCCAGCTCACCTAAAAGCCTAGCGGGAGTTTCTGAGCAGTTCTTC.

This chain uses TRBV6-2 or TRBV6-3 with TRBJ2-2; unclear D gene. This CDR3 has 15 amino acids. V lost 7 bases and J 1 base, leaving 13 bases between the germline ends. Per germline, CDR1 MNHEY and CDR2 SVGEGT. The CDR3 loop is CASTLLAVNTGELFF. DNA for the CDR3: TGTGCCAGCACCCTTTTAGCTGTGAACACCGGGGAGCTGTTTTTT.

This clonotype appeared a few times. The chain carries TRBV5-1 and TRBJ2-1; 8 positions match TRBD2. V was clipped by 0 bases and J by 6 bases; unmatched bases: 2. This CDR3 spans 14 amino acids. Germline V gene data show CDR1 as SGHRS and CDR2 as YFSETQ. The CDR3 region is CASSLEGTSNEQFF. In nucleotides, the CDR3 is TGCGCCAGCAGCTTGGAAGGGACTAGCAATGAGCAGTTCTTC.

This sequence joins TRBV21-1 and TRBJ1-2; whether TRBD1, the table's D call, matches the DNA was not checked. TRBV21-1 is described as a pseudogene. CDR3 length: 14 amino acids. CDR3 DNA sequence: TGTGCCAGCAGCGCCCACAGGGGGCTTAATGGCTACACCTTC. It yields the protein CASSAHRGLNGYTF.

This chain joins TRBV5-1 and TRBJ2-7, with D unresolved. Germline V gene sequence: CDR1 SGHRS, CDR2 YFSETQ. Trimming shortened V by 0 bases and J by 4 bases, and 8 bases separated the two germline ends. This CDR3 is 13 amino acids long. DNA for the CDR3: TGCGCCAGCAGCTTGGGTCTAGAGTACGAGCAGTACTTC. Translating it yields CASSLGLEYEQYF. Full variable domain (missing parts from reference TRBV5-1 and TRBJ2-7): KAGVTQTPRYLIKTRGQQVTLSCSPISGHRSVSWYQQTPGQGLQFLFEYFSETQRNKGNFPGRFSGRQFSNSRSEMNVSTLELGDSALYLCASSLGLEYEQYFGPGTRLTVT.

The J gene is TRBJ2-5, the V gene TRBV20-1; no definite D call. The CDR3 has 13 amino acids. Trimming removed 2 bases at V and 13 bases at J, with 20 bases between. CDR1 and CDR2 (germline): DFQATT, SNEGSKA (reference sequence). CDR3 nucleotides: TGCAGTGCTAGATGGTTTGAGAACAATGAGCTGTACTTC. Translating it yields CSARWFENNELYF.

This clonotype has just one count. The chain couples TRBV7-9 to TRBJ1-2, with TRBD1 as a possible D gene (5 bases). This CDR3 spans 20 amino acids. Germline V CDR1 and CDR2: SEHNR, FQNEAQ (reference sequence). The V gene lost 4 bases and the J gene lost 0 bases, with 27 bases spanning the gap. CDR3 loop: CASSSPSVGTGSNPNYGYTF. CDR3 DNA sequence: TGTGCCAGCAGCTCCCCCTCCGTGGGGACCGGGTCCAATCCTAACTATGGCTACACCTTC.